Below, 22 T cell receptor beta chains from the same sample are listed, as sequenced in a study of control samples from healthy donors and cancer patients. Clones were read by immunoSEQ multiplex PCR, and TCRdb kept only the in-frame ones, dropping some. Of more than 95,000 clones in the sample, 85% to 95% were seen once. Sequenced sample: PBMCs. These receptor sequences come from an older man with head and neck cancer.

V gene TRBV12-5 combines with J gene TRBJ2-7; D not resolved. The CDR3 consists of 13 residues. V shed 6 bases and J shed 3 bases, with 12 bases lying between them. Germline V gene data show CDR1 as LGHNT and CDR2 as FRNRAP. CDR3 DNA: TGTGCTAGTGGGGAAGCAGAATTCTACGAGCAGTACTTC. Translation: CASGEAEFYEQYF.

The CDR3 sequence: CASSLDAVTSVSLDEQFF. The CDR3 DNA sequence: TGTGCCAGCAGCTTAGACGCTGTGACTAGCGTCTCTTTGGATGAGCAGTTCTTC. The V gene is TRBV7-2, the J gene TRBJ2-1; 8 nucleotides match TRBD2. Germline-derived CDR1 and CDR2 are SGHTA and FQGNSA. The CDR3 is made up of 18 amino acids. V was clipped by 1 base and J by 8 bases; unmatched bases: 16.

The chain carries TRBV12-3 or TRBV12-4 and TRBJ1-1; D is possibly TRBD1 (5 bases). The CDR3 is 12 amino acids. V was cut by 5 bases and J by 10 bases, with 14 bases left in between. The CDR3 spells CASSPDTLRAFF. The CDR3 bases are TGTGCCAGCAGTCCGGACACTTTGAGAGCTTTCTTT.

The CDR3 DNA is TGCGCCAGCAGCCAACTTAGCGGGGGCCCTTACGAGCAGTACTTC. It translates to CASSQLSGGPYEQYF. The rearrangement joins TRBV4-3 to TRBJ2-7, with TRBD2 matching over 9 bases. Unmatched junction bases numbered 6, after V lost 2 bases and J lost 4 bases. The CDR3 is made up of 15 amino acids. Looked up from germline, CDR1 is LGHNA and CDR2 is YSLEER.

CDR3 protein: CASSLTGELGYTF. Written as DNA, the CDR3 is TGTGCCAGTAGTCTGACAGGGGAATTGGGCTACACCTTC. The V call is TRBV19, the J call TRBJ1-2, with 8 bases aligning to TRBD1. This CDR3 is built from 13 residues. With 5 bases clipped from V and 8 bases from J, the junction kept 7 bases outside the gene matches. Germline CDR1 and CDR2: LNHDA and SQIVND (reference sequence).

The chain carries TRBV5-1 and TRBJ2-3; D perhaps matches TRBD1 (6 bases). The CDR3 spans 16 residues. Germline loops: CDR1 SGHRS, CDR2 YFSETQ. V was cut by 3 bases and J by 3 bases, with 17 bases left in between. The CDR3 bases are TGCGCCAGCAGCTCCCTGGACAGCCAAGGTACAGATACGCAGTATTTT. Protein sequence: CASSSLDSQGTDTQYF.

The chain couples TRBV7-2 to TRBJ1-1, with 9 bases that match TRBD1. In germline, CDR1 is SGHTA, CDR2 FQGNSA. Trimming took 1 base from V and 8 from J; bases not matched to a gene: 5. The CDR3 extends over 14 amino acids. The CDR3 loop is CASSLESGTGEAFF. The CDR3 DNA reads as TGTGCCAGCAGCTTAGAATCCGGGACAGGGGAAGCTTTCTTT.

The table lists this clone with a few counts. The chain recombines TRBV30 with TRBJ1-3; D gene unclear. Trimming took off 4 bases at V and 4 bases at J, with 8 bases between the two ends. The CDR3 runs 12 residues. Germline values: CDR1 GTSNPN, CDR2 SVGIG (reference sequence). The CDR3 DNA reads as TGTGCCTGGACACGGACGGGAAACACCATATATTTT. Its protein is CAWTRTGNTIYF. Drawing the rest from reference TRBV30 and TRBJ1-3, the complete variable domain is SQTIHQWPATLVQPVGSPLSLECTVEGTSNPNLYWYRQAAGRGLQLLFYSVGIGQISSEVPQNLSASRPQDRQFILSSKKLLLSDSGFYLCAWTRTGNTIYFGEGSWLTVV.

J is TRBJ2-3 and V is TRBV9, with a possible D match to TRBD1 (5 bases). The CDR3 has 15 residues. Germline CDR1 reads SGDLS; CDR2 reads YYNGEE. Trimming took off 4 bases at V and 2 bases at J, with 14 bases between the two ends. CDR3: CASSPWGRNTDTQYF. The DNA for the CDR3 is TGTGCCAGCAGCCCTTGGGGCAGAAACACAGATACGCAGTATTTT. The whole variable domain, filled in from reference TRBV9 and TRBJ2-3, reads DSGVTQTPKHLITATGQRVTLRCSPRSGDLSVYWYQQSLDQGLQFLIQYYNGEERAKGNILERFSAQQFPDLHSELNLSSLELGDSALYFCASSPWGRNTDTQYFGPGTRLTVL.

This sequence joins TRBV13 and TRBJ2-2; tentatively, D is TRBD1 or TRBD2 (5 bases each). CDR1 is PRHDT and CDR2 is FYEKMQ in the germline V gene (reference sequence). The length of the CDR3 is 16 residues. Deletions cut 2 bases from V and 4 bases from J, with 14 bases between. The CDR3 protein is CASSLRGYAGTGELFF. DNA for the CDR3: TGTGCCAGCAGCTTAAGGGGTTATGCGGGCACCGGGGAGCTGTTTTTT.

The chain employs TRBV28 and TRBJ2-1; 10 bases match TRBD2. CDR3 length: 15 residues. V shed 8 bases, J shed 4 bases, and the junction held 8 bases outside the gene matches. From germline, CDR1 is MDHEN and CDR2 SYDVKM. DNA of the CDR3: TGTGCCAGCGTCTTCTCTAGCGGGAGTTACAATGAGCAGTTCTTC. Its translation: CASVFSSGSYNEQFF.

The chain recombines TRBV11-3 with TRBJ2-5, with D possibly TRBD1 on 6 matching bases. The CDR3 is 14 residues long. V was clipped by 8 bases and J by 2 bases, with 15 bases between them. The germline V gene has CDR1 SGHNT and CDR2 YENEEA. The CDR3 DNA is TGTGCCAGCGGCTCACGGACAGAACAAGAGACCCAGTACTTC. Translating gives CASGSRTEQETQYF.

The rearrangement links TRBV5-1 to TRBJ1-6; D perhaps matches TRBD1 (5 bases). Germline V gene data show CDR1 as SGHRS and CDR2 as YFSETQ. V lost 4 bases and J lost 7, with 15 bases in between. This CDR3 contains 15 residues. The CDR3, as DNA: TGCGCCAGCAGCCTTACCCGGGACCCCAATTCACCCCTCCACTTT. It yields the protein CASSLTRDPNSPLHF.

V usage is TRBV3-1 (or the pseudogene TRBV3-2) and J usage is TRBJ2-3; D possibly corresponds to TRBD2 (6 bases). V lost 5 bases, J lost 2 bases, and 14 bases lay in between. This CDR3 is built from 15 residues. Germline V gene sequence: CDR1 LGHDT, CDR2 YNNKEL (reference sequence). The CDR3 here is CASSAGGRSTDTQYF. The CDR3 DNA is TGTGCCAGCAGCGCAGGAGGGAGGTCCACAGATACGCAGTATTTT.

V usage is TRBV13 and J usage is TRBJ1-2, with TRBD1 matching 7 bases. Trimming removed 1 base from V and 8 bases from J; junction bases left unmatched: 13. The CDR3 covers 16 residues. Germline CDR1 and CDR2: PRHDT and FYEKMQ (reference sequence). The CDR3 coding sequence is TGTGCCAGCAGCTTAGTTTCGAGACAGGGTATTGAAGGCTACACCTTC. Translating it yields CASSLVSRQGIEGYTF. Supplemented by reference TRBV13 and TRBJ1-2, the full variable domain reads AAGVIQSPRHLIKEKRETATLKCYPIPRHDTVYWYQQGPGQDPQFLISFYEKMQSDKGSIPDRFSAQQFSDYHSELNMSSLELGDSALYFCASSLVSRQGIEGYTFGSGTRLTVV.

This chain connects TRBV10-3 to TRBJ1-1; D is uncertain. Germline CDR1 is ENHRY and CDR2 is SYGVKD. The germline V and J ends were trimmed by 6 bases and 3 bases, with 11 bases remaining between them. The CDR3 length is 13 residues. The CDR3 spells CAISGGSHTEAFF. In nucleotides, the CDR3 is TGTGCCATCAGCGGAGGTTCTCACACTGAAGCTTTCTTT.

The V gene is TRBV6-5, the J gene TRBJ1-2; D ambiguous. With 5 bases removed from V and 11 bases from J, the gap between germline ends came to 15 bases. CDR3 length: 12 residues. Germline V CDR1 and CDR2: MNHEY, SVGAGI. This CDR3 is CASSQRGGGYTF. DNA for the CDR3: TGTGCCAGCAGTCAAAGAGGAGGAGGGTACACCTTC.

This rearrangement joins TRBV19 to TRBJ1-5; no reliable D call. This CDR3 is built from 14 residues. V was shortened by 5 bases and J by 2 bases, with 10 bases between the two germline ends. The V gene's germline CDR1 is LNHDA and CDR2 SQIVND (reference sequence). The CDR3 region has the DNA TGTGCCAGTAGTCCCGCCGTTGGCAATCAGCCCCAGCATTTT. Translated: CASSPAVGNQPQHF. Looking up the rest from reference TRBV19 and TRBJ1-5 gives the full variable domain: DGGITQSPKYLFRKEGQNVTLSCEQNLNHDAMYWYRQDPGQGLRLIYYSQIVNDFQKGDIAEGYSVSREKKESFPLTVTSAQKNPTAFYLCASSPAVGNQPQHFGDGTRLSIL.

This clone is a singleton in its sample. J is TRBJ2-3 and V is TRBV3-1 (or the pseudogene TRBV3-2); possible D gene TRBD2, 7 bases. V shed 1 base and J shed 2 bases, with 13 bases lying between them. The CDR3 contains 16 residues. Germline lookup yields CDR1 LGHDT and CDR2 YNNKEL (reference sequence). The CDR3, as DNA: TGTGCCAGCAGCCAAGCGCGGGGGCCTGTCACAGATACGCAGTATTTT. Its translation: CASSQARGPVTDTQYF.

The CDR3 is CASSESTFSEAFF. The DNA for the CDR3 is TGCGCCAGCAGTGAGTCGACTTTCTCTGAAGCTTTCTTT. V usage is TRBV10-1 and J usage is TRBJ1-1; no reliable D call. Germline V gene data show CDR1 as WNHNN and CDR2 as SYGVQD (reference sequence). The CDR3 runs 13 residues. V was shortened by 0 bases and J by 6 bases, with 8 bases between the two germline ends.

J is TRBJ1-2 and V is TRBV5-4; 7 positions match TRBD1. This CDR3 has 17 residues. With 6 bases clipped from V and 1 base from J, the junction kept 15 bases outside the gene matches. In germline, CDR1 is SGHNT, CDR2 YYREEE (reference sequence). The CDR3 here is CASTLGGGQYVNYGYTF. The CDR3 DNA is TGTGCCAGCACCTTAGGGGGCGGACAGTACGTTAACTATGGCTACACCTTC.

This chain connects TRBV5-6 to TRBJ2-7, with TRBD2 matching 7 bases. Per germline, CDR1 SGHDT and CDR2 YYEEEE. Trimming removed 6 bases from V and 4 bases from J; junction bases left unmatched: 16. The CDR3 runs to 16 residues. CDR3 region: CASTLIGREDQYEQYF. The CDR3 DNA reads TGTGCCAGCACCCTCATCGGACGGGAGGACCAGTACGAGCAGTACTTC.